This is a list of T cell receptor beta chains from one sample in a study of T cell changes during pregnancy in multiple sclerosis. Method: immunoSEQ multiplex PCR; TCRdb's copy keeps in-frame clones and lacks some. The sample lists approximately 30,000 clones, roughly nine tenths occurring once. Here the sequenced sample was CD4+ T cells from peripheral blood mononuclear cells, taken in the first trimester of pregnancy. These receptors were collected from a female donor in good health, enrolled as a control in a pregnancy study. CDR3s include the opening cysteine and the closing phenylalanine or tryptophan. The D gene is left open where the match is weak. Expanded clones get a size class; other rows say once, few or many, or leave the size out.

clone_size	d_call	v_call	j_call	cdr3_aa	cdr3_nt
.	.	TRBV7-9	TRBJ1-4	CASSPQADAEKLFF	TGTGCCAGCAGCCCACAGGCGGATGCCGAAAAACTGTTTTTT
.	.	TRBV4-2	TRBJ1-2	CASSQAHDNYGYTF	TGTGCCAGCAGCCAAGCACACGATAACTATGGCTACACCTTC
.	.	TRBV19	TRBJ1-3	CASTTGISGNTIYF	TGTGCCAGTACCACGGGGATCTCTGGAAACACCATATATTTT
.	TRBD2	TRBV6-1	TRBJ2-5	CASSSSGGSDF	TGTGCCAGCAGTTCTAGCGGAGGGTCAGACTTC
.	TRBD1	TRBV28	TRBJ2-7	CASGATDRGYEQYF	TGTGCCAGCGGGGCGACAGACAGGGGCTACGAGCAGTACTTC
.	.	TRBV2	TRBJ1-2	CASSEGGNYGYTF	TGTGCCAGCAGTGAGGGGGGTAACTATGGCTACACCTTC
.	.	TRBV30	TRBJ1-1	CAWDRLPYLNTEAFF	TGTGCCTGGGACCGACTCCCCTATTTGAACACTGAAGCTTTCTTT
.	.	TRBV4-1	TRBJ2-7	CASSQDPGWEQYF	TGCGCCAGCAGCCAAGATCCAGGGTGGGAGCAGTACTTC
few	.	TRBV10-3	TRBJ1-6	CAISEQGVENSPLHF	TGTGCCATCAGTGAGCAGGGTGTCGAGAATTCACCCCTCCACTTT
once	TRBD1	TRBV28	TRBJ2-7	CASSLSPWQGVTYEQYF	TGTGCCAGCAGTTTATCACCCTGGCAGGGGGTAACCTACGAGCAGTACTTC
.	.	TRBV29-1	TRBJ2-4	CSVEAAGEDIQYF	TGCAGCGTTGAGGCTGCCGGGGAGGACATTCAGTACTTC
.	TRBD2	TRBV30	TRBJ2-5	CAWSGLAAETQYF	TGTGCCTGGAGTGGCCTAGCGGCAGAGACCCAGTACTTC
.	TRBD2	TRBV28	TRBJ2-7	CASSFPHLSGEGRYEQYF	TGTGCCAGCAGTTTCCCTCACTTAAGCGGGGAGGGCCGGTACGAGCAGTACTTC
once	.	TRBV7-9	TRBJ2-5	CASSREETQYF	TGTGCCAGCAGCCGGGAAGAGACCCAGTACTTC
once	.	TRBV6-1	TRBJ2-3	CASSEVVGGPLSTDTQYF	TGTGCCAGCAGTGAAGTCGTGGGGGGGCCTCTTAGCACAGATACGCAGTATTTT
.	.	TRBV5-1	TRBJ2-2	CASSSLQAWTGELFF	TGCGCCAGCAGCTCGCTGCAGGCTTGGACCGGGGAGCTGTTTTTT
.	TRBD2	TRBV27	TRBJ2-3	CASSRGGASTDTQYF	TGTGCCAGCAGTCGCGGGGGAGCCTCCACAGATACGCAGTATTTT
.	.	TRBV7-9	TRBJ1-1	CASSKGGTGRTEAFF	TGTGCCAGCAGCAAGGGGGGGACGGGGAGGACTGAAGCTTTCTTT
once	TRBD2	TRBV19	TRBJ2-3	CASSIRVLAGGRLTSTDTQYF	TGTGCCAGTAGTATACGAGTCCTAGCGGGGGGACGCTTGACTTCCACAGATACGCAGTATTTT
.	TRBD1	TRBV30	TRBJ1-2	CASPLTGERGYTF	TGTGCCTCCCCTTTGACAGGGGAGCGCGGCTACACCTTC
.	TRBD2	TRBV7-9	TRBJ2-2	CASPQLALNTGELFF	TGTGCCAGCCCTCAACTAGCGCTGAACACCGGGGAGCTGTTTTTT
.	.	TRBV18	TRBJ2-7	CASSPTERLLYEQYF	TGTGCCAGCTCACCAACTGAGCGCCTTCTCTACGAGCAGTACTTC
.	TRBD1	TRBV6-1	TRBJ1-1	CASSGPQGKNTEAFF	TGTGCCAGCAGTGGCCCACAGGGGAAGAACACTGAAGCTTTCTTT
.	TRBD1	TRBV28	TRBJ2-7	CASSLTQGASAYYEQYF	TGTGCCAGCAGCCTAACACAGGGGGCGTCGGCATACTACGAGCAGTACTTC
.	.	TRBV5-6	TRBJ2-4	CASSLVSENIQYF	TGTGCCAGCAGCTTGGTTTCAGAAAACATTCAGTACTTC
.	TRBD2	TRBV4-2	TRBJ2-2	CASSQRLAGDNTGELFF	TGTGCCAGCAGCCAAAGACTAGCGGGGGATAACACCGGGGAGCTGTTTTTT
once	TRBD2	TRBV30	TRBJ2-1	CAWSGSGTTRRDEQFF	TGTGCCTGGAGCGGATCCGGGACTACCCGGAGGGATGAGCAGTTCTTC
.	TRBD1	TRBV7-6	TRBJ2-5	CASSLGTGTGGQGTQYF	TGTGCCAGCAGCTTAGGAACCGGGACAGGGGGCCAAGGGACCCAGTACTTC
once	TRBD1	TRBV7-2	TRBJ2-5	CASSPNPGQGQETQYF	TGTGCCAGCAGCCCAAACCCCGGACAGGGCCAAGAGACCCAGTACTTC
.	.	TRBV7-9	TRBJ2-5	CASSLTTSLRQETQYF	TGTGCCAGCAGCTTGACGACTAGTTTACGACAAGAGACCCAGTACTTC
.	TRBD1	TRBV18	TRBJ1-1	CASSPTDRPLMNTEAFF	TGTGCCAGCTCACCGACGGACAGGCCCCTTATGAACACTGAAGCTTTCTTT
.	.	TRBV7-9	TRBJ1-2	CASTLAGNYGYTF	TGTGCCAGCACCCTGGCAGGGAACTATGGCTACACCTTC
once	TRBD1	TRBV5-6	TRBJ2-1	CASSRGPDSSSYNEQFF	TGTGCCAGCAGCAGGGGGCCCGATTCTAGCTCCTACAATGAGCAGTTCTTC
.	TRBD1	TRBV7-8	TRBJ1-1	CASTQPTGTEAFF	TGTGCCAGCACACAACCGACAGGGACTGAAGCTTTCTTT
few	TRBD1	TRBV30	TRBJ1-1	CAWSETQGVKAFF	TGTGCCTGGAGTGAGACACAGGGGGTCAAAGCTTTCTTT
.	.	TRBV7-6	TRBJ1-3	CASSPMRSSGNTIYF	TGTGCCAGCAGCCCAATGCGGAGCTCTGGAAACACCATATATTTT
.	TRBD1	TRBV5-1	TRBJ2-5	CASSLGQGQETQYF	TGCGCCAGCAGCTTAGGACAGGGGCAAGAGACCCAGTACTTC
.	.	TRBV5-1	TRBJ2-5	CASSDGQPQETQYF	TGCGCCAGCAGCGATGGACAGCCCCAAGAGACCCAGTACTTC
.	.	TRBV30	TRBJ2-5	CAWSPVQETQYF	TGTGCCTGGAGCCCAGTCCAAGAGACCCAGTACTTC
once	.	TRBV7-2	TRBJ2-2	CASSSGVHTGELFF	TGTGCCAGCAGCTCAGGGGTCCACACCGGGGAGCTGTTTTTT
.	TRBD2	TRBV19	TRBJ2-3	CASSISGGQDTQYF	TGTGCCAGTAGTATTAGCGGGGGTCAAGATACGCAGTATTTT
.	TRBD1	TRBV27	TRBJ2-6	CASSPKQGLLAGANVLTF	TGTGCCAGCAGTCCTAAACAGGGGTTGCTGGCTGGGGCCAACGTCCTGACTTTC
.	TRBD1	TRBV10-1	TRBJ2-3	CASSEPIRGRASTDTQYF	TGCGCCAGCAGTGAGCCTATCAGGGGGAGAGCCTCCACAGATACGCAGTATTTT
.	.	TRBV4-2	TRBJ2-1	CASSQRWLF	TGTGCCAGCAGCCAAAGATGGCTCTTC
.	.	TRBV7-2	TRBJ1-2	CASSQDRNYGYTF	TGTGCCAGCAGCCAGGACAGAAACTATGGCTACACCTTC
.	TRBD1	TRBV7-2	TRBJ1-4	CASRQGQGNSGYEKLFF	TGTGCCAGCAGACAGGGACAGGGGAACAGTGGTTATGAAAAACTGTTTTTT
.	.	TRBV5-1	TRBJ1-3	CASSPFQAGTGNTIYF	TGCGCCAGCAGCCCCTTCCAAGCGGGGACTGGAAACACCATATATTTT
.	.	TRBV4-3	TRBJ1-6	CASSQESGGDSPLHF	TGCGCCAGCAGCCAAGAATCCGGAGGAGATTCACCCCTCCACTTT